Presented here are 27 T cell receptor beta chains from one specimen sequenced in a study of regulatory T cells in long-lasting Graves disease. Through Arm-PCR of CDR3 regions and iRepertoire HTBI primers, TCR beta libraries were built. TCRdb re-called the multiplex PCR reads with MiXCR, one entry per CDR3 protein. This table holds about 460,000 distinct CDR3 sequences, around 13% found once. Time point denoted: newly diagnosed GD, antithyroid drugs for less than 3 months. Generation of the TCR library employed RNA extracted from PBMCs. A further study also used this sample, focusing on T cells in Graves' hyperthyroidism and ophthalmopathy.

The sample consisted of peripheral blood mononuclear cells (PBMCs), taken at new diagnosis, from a patient treated with antithyroid drugs. The receptors were gathered from a woman between 45 and 65 years old with Graves disease.

This clonotype has just a few counts. The chain couples TRBV12-3 or TRBV12-4 to TRBJ1-3; no reliable D call. Trimming pared 2 bases from V and 0 bases from J, leaving 5 bases between. The length of the CDR3 is 14 residues. The CDR3 region has the DNA TGTGCCAGCAGTTTAACAGTCTCTGGAAACACCATATATTTT. Translation gives CASSLTVSGNTIYF.

This clonotype was detected many times. This rearrangement joins TRBV28 to TRBJ2-7; D may be TRBD2 (6 bases). From germline, CDR1 is MDHEN and CDR2 SYDVKM. Deletions cut 3 bases from V and 6 bases from J, with 12 bases between. CDR3 size: 13 residues. CDR3 DNA: TGTGCCAGCAGTTTTAACCACGGGGGCGAGCAGTACTTC. This codes for CASSFNHGGEQYF.

This clonotype appeared a few times. The chain carries TRBV27 and TRBJ2-2, with TRBD2 identical over 11 bases. J lost 7 bases, V lost 8 bases, and 6 bases had no gene match. The CDR3 is 14 residues long. The germline CDR1 and CDR2 sequences are MNHEY and SMNVEV (reference sequence). The CDR3 region is CASLALAGVGELFF. In DNA, the CDR3 is TGTGCCAGCCTGGCACTAGCGGGAGTCGGGGAGCTGTTTTTT.

This clonotype was counted at least ten times. This chain joins TRBV19 and TRBJ1-3; 8 bases align to TRBD1. There are 17 residues in the CDR3. Germline V gives CDR1 LNHDA, CDR2 SQIVND (reference sequence). The V gene end was trimmed by 5 bases and the J gene end by 0 bases; junction bases not matched to a gene: 9. The chain's CDR3 is CASSSPGQASSGNTIYF. The CDR3 coding sequence is TGTGCCAGTAGTTCTCCGGGACAGGCTTCCTCTGGAAACACCATATATTTT.

This clonotype was observed many times. The chain employs TRBV24-1 and TRBJ1-2, with no clear D. The CDR3 has 15 residues. Germline lookup yields CDR1 KGHDR and CDR2 SFDVKD. Trimming removed 4 bases at V and 3 bases at J, with 14 bases between. The CDR3 coding sequence is TGTGCCACCAGTGACCCGGCCCGGGAGGACTATGGCTACACCTTC. It specifies CATSDPAREDYGYTF.

Ten or more counts support this clonotype. The chain carries TRBV2 and TRBJ2-7, with D tentatively TRBD1 (6 bases). Germline V gene data show CDR1 as SNHLY and CDR2 as FYNNEI. V lost 7 bases to trimming and J lost 3 bases, with 16 bases between them. The CDR3 length is 14 residues. CDR3 coding DNA: TGTGCCAGCAATTTACAGGGACAAAGCTACGAGCAGTACTTC. Amino acid sequence: CASNLQGQSYEQYF. Variable domain in full (rest from reference TRBV2 and TRBJ2-7): EPEVTQTPSHQVTQMGQEVILRCVPISNHLYFYWYRQILGQKVEFLVSFYNNEISEKSEIFDDQFSVERPDGSNFTLKIRSTKLEDSAMYFCASNLQGQSYEQYFGPGTRLTVT.

This clonotype was detected ten times or more. This chain joins TRBV11-2 and TRBJ2-2; 12 positions match TRBD2. V shed 5 bases, J shed 7 bases, and the junction held 8 bases outside the gene matches. CDR1 is SGHAT, CDR2 FQNNGV, per germline. The CDR3 is 16 residues long. Here the CDR3 reads CASSPPTSGSLGELFF. The CDR3 DNA is TGTGCCAGCAGCCCTCCGACTAGCGGGAGTCTCGGGGAGCTGTTTTTT.

This clonotype came up many times. This chain connects TRBV28 to TRBJ2-5; a weak D match, TRBD1 (6 bases). The CDR3 has 14 residues. CDR1 and CDR2 from the germline V gene are MDHEN and SYDVKM. Trimming pared 5 bases from V and 3 bases from J, leaving 13 bases between. The CDR3 here is CASSHRDTKETQYF. In nucleotides, the CDR3 is TGTGCCAGCAGTCACAGGGACACCAAAGAGACCCAGTACTTC.

The chain recombines TRBV3-1 with TRBJ1-2, with D tentatively TRBD1 (6 bases). V was pared by 6 bases and J by 8 bases, with 16 bases between. Germline CDR1 and CDR2: LGHDT and YNNKEL (reference sequence). The CDR3 length is 13 residues. Here the CDR3 DNA reads TGTGCCAGCAGGGGCGGGGGGGCGAAAGGCTACACCTTC. It codes for CASRGGGAKGYTF.

Many counts were recorded for this clonotype. The chain carries TRBV6-2 or TRBV6-3 and TRBJ2-6; weak D call: TRBD1 (5 bases). V shed 0 bases and J shed 2 bases, with 17 bases lying between them. Looked up from germline, CDR1 is MNHEY and CDR2 is SVGEGT. The CDR3 has 19 amino acids. The CDR3: CASSYSRQLGTTGANVLTF. The DNA of the CDR3 is TGTGCCAGCAGTTACTCGAGACAGCTGGGCACCACTGGGGCCAACGTCCTGACTTTC.

This clonotype was observed at least ten times. The J gene is TRBJ2-7, the V gene TRBV28; D unresolved. The CDR3 is 13 residues long. Germline values: CDR1 MDHEN, CDR2 SYDVKM. The V gene lost 7 bases and the J gene lost 5 bases, with 15 bases spanning the gap. This CDR3 is CASTRGRLHEQYF. CDR3 bases: TGTGCCAGCACAAGAGGACGGTTACACGAGCAGTACTTC. The variable domain in full, with the rest retrieved from reference TRBV28 and TRBJ2-7, is DVKVTQSSRYLVKRTGEKVFLECVQDMDHENMFWYRQDPGLGLRLIYFSYDVKMKEKGDIPEGYSVSREKKERFSLILESASTNQTSMYLCASTRGRLHEQYFGPGTRLTVT.

This clonotype was seen at least ten times. The CDR3 DNA reads as TGTGCCATCAGTGAGTTCGGGACAGGGGGCTGGGAGACCCAGTACTTC. Translated: CAISEFGTGGWETQYF. The rearrangement links TRBV10-3 to TRBJ2-5; 12 nucleotides match TRBD1. V shed 1 base, J shed 5 bases, and the junction held 5 bases outside the gene matches. The CDR3 loop spans 16 amino acids. Germline CDR1 ENHRY, CDR2 SYGVKD.

This clonotype was observed a few times. Germline is not matched at one junction end, which may reflect a read error. CDR3 in amino acids: CAGSPRGWTEKLFF. The CDR3 DNA follows: TGTGCCGGCAGTCCACGGGGATGGACTGAAAAACTGTTTTTT. This rearrangement joins TRBV28 to TRBJ1-4, with unresolved D. The germline gives CDR1 MDHEN, CDR2 SYDVKM. This CDR3 comprises 14 residues. The whole variable domain, remainder taken from reference TRBV28 and TRBJ1-4, is DVKVTQSSRYLVKRTGEKVFLECVQDMDHENMFWYRQDPGLGLRLIYFSYDVKMKEKGDIPEGYSVSREKKERFSLILESASTNQTSMYLCAGSPRGWTEKLFFGSGTQLSVL.

This clonotype was counted between two and nine times. This sequence joins TRBV5-1 and TRBJ2-1, with 10 bases that match TRBD2. The J segment lost 0 bases and the V segment lost 0 bases, leaving 6 bases of the junction unmatched. The CDR3 is made up of 18 amino acids. Germline CDR1 and CDR2: SGHRS and YFSETQ. The CDR3 loop reads CASSLEASGRHSYNEQFF. The CDR3, as DNA: TGCGCCAGCAGCTTGGAGGCTAGCGGGAGACACTCCTACAATGAGCAGTTCTTC.

Here the CDR3 DNA reads TGTGCCAGCAGCCCGGACAGGGAAGATCCGTACAATGAGCAGTTCTTC. It translates to CASSPDREDPYNEQFF. The V call is TRBV3-1, the J call TRBJ2-1; 8 bases line up with TRBD1. CDR3 length: 16 residues. The ends lost 4 bases at V and 4 bases at J; junction bases unmatched: 9. From germline, CDR1 is LGHDT and CDR2 YNNKEL (reference sequence).

V gene TRBV20-1 combines with J gene TRBJ1-5, with 10 bases matching TRBD1. This CDR3 contains 15 residues. V lost 0 bases to trimming and J lost 6 bases; unmatched junction nucleotides: 5. Germline V gene data show CDR1 as DFQATT and CDR2 as SNEGSKA (reference sequence). CDR3 coding DNA: TGCAGTGCTAGAGAACCAGGGACAGGGGTTCAGCCCCAGCATTTT. This encodes CSAREPGTGVQPQHF.

Comment on this clonotype: Possible read error: a much larger clone is one base away. The chain uses TRBV28 and TRBJ1-4; tentative D call: TRBD1 (5 bases). Germline V gene sequence: CDR1 MDHEN, CDR2 SYDVKM. CDR3 length: 17 residues. CDR3 in amino acids: CASNPAGLAATSEKLFF. DNA of the CDR3: TGTGCCAGCAACCCTGCGGGACTTGCCGCAACTAGTGAAAAACTGTTTTTT. Combining the CDR3 with reference TRBV28 and TRBJ1-4 gives the whole variable domain DVKVTQSSRYLVKRTGEKVFLECVQDMDHENMFWYRQDPGLGLRLIYFSYDVKMKEKGDIPEGYSVSREKKERFSLILESASTNQTSMYLCASNPAGLAATSEKLFFGSGTQLSVL.

The sample holds a few counts of this clonotype. This rearrangement joins TRBV9 to TRBJ2-7; 9 bases match TRBD1. CDR1 SGDLS and CDR2 YYNGEE come from the germline V gene. CDR3 length: 17 amino acids. Trimming removed 4 bases from V and 0 bases from J; junction bases left unmatched: 11. The CDR3 DNA is TGTGCCAGCAGCCCGTCGGGACAGGGTGTAAGCTCCTACGAGCAGTACTTC. Its protein product is CASSPSGQGVSSYEQYF.

This clonotype was recorded many times. V usage is TRBV11-1 and J usage is TRBJ2-1; TRBD2 matches 7 bases. The CDR3 covers 14 residues. V dropped 5 bases and J dropped 2; count of bases not matched to a gene: 3. The germline V gene encodes CDR1 SGHAT and CDR2 FQDESV (reference sequence). The CDR3 DNA reads TGTGCCAGCAGCGAGGGAGGGCCCTACAATGAGCAGTTCTTC. It is translated as CASSEGGPYNEQFF.

This clonotype was seen a handful of times. V usage is TRBV19 and J usage is TRBJ2-5; D may be TRBD2 (6 bases). The CDR3 has 17 residues. Germline V lookup: CDR1 LNHDA, CDR2 SQIVND (reference sequence). The ends were cut back, 2 bases at V and 2 bases at J, with 18 bases in the middle. For the CDR3, the DNA is TGTGCCAGTAGTATAAGGGAGGCGGGACTCCCACAAGAGACCCAGTACTTC. The encoded protein is CASSIREAGLPQETQYF.

This clonotype was picked up many times. J is TRBJ1-2 and V is TRBV5-1, with 8 bases that match TRBD1. The CDR3 runs to 17 residues. Germline lookup yields CDR1 SGHRS and CDR2 YFSETQ. Trimming took 3 bases from V and 0 from J; bases not matched to a gene: 10. The DNA of the CDR3 is TGCGCCAGCAGCTCTACTCGGGACAGGATCGCTAACTATGGCTACACCTTC. This encodes CASSSTRDRIANYGYTF.

This chain connects TRBV2 to TRBJ2-3; 8 bases align to TRBD2. Trimming took 6 bases from V and 0 from J; bases not matched to a gene: 5. Germline V lookup: CDR1 SNHLY, CDR2 FYNNEI. The CDR3 sequence is 15 residues long. CDR3 in amino acids: CASRGGLASTDTQYF. The CDR3 coding sequence is TGTGCCAGCAGGGGAGGACTAGCAAGCACAGATACGCAGTATTTT.

In its sample, this clonotype was seen many times. The V call is TRBV12-3 or TRBV12-4, the J call TRBJ2-3; D might be TRBD2 (6 bases). Near its end, the DNA agrees better with TRBJ2-1, so the J call may be wrong. The CDR3 loop spans 12 amino acids. CDR3 nucleotide sequence: TGTGCCAGCAGTTTAGTCGGGAGTGAGCAGTTCTTC. Translation: CASSLVGSEQFF.

In this sample, this clonotype turned up many times. The rearrangement joins TRBV28 to TRBJ2-7, with D perhaps TRBD1 (6 bases). The germline V and J ends were trimmed by 5 bases and 0 bases, with 11 bases remaining between them. CDR1 MDHEN and CDR2 SYDVKM come from the germline V gene. This CDR3 is 14 amino acids long. CDR3 amino acids: CASSPTGFSYEQYF. The CDR3 nucleotides read TGTGCCAGCAGTCCTACAGGGTTCTCCTACGAGCAGTACTTC.

This clonotype has at least ten counts. V usage is TRBV11-2 and J usage is TRBJ2-5; TRBD1 aligns across 7 bases. In germline, CDR1 is SGHAT, CDR2 FQNNGV. The CDR3 is made up of 14 amino acids. The trim removed 5 bases at V and 2 bases at J, leaving 5 bases unmatched. In DNA, the CDR3 is TGTGCCAGCAGCCGACTACAGGGGCAAGAGACCCAGTACTTC. As protein: CASSRLQGQETQYF.

The V gene is TRBV10-1, the J gene TRBJ2-2, with 7 bases that match TRBD2. Germline CDR1 is WNHNN and CDR2 is SYGVQD (reference sequence). The CDR3 totals 17 residues. The trim removed 4 bases at V and 1 base at J, leaving 9 bases unmatched. In DNA, the CDR3 is TGCGCCAGCAGTGTAGTCCGCGCGGGAGTGAACACCGGGGAGCTGTTTTTT. As protein: CASSVVRAGVNTGELFF.

CDR3 residues: CASSPRTSGSASNEQFF. CDR3 nucleotides: TGTGCCAGCTCACCACGGACTAGCGGGAGTGCTAGCAATGAGCAGTTCTTC. The V gene is TRBV18, the J gene TRBJ2-1, with 13 bases fitting TRBD2. The germline V gene encodes CDR1 KGHSH and CDR2 LQKENI. There are 17 residues in the CDR3. Unmatched junction bases numbered 6, after V lost 1 base and J lost 6 bases.